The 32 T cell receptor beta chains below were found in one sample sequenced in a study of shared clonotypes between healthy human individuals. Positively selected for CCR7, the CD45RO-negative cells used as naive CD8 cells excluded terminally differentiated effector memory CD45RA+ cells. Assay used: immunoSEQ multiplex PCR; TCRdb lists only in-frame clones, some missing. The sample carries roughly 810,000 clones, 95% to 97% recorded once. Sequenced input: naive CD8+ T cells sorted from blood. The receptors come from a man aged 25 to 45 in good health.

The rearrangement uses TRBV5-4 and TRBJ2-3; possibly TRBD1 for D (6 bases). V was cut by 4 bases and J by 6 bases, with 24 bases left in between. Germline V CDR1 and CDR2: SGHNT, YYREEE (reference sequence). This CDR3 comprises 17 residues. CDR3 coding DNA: TGTGCCAGCAGCCTTGGGGCCAGGGGCCTAAAAGGGGATACGCAGTATTTT. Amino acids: CASSLGARGLKGDTQYF. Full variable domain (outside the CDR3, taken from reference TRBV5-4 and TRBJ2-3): ETGVTQSPTHLIKTRGQQVTLRCSSQSGHNTVSWYQQALGQGPQFIFQYYREEENGRGNFPPRFSGLQFPNYSSELNVNALELDDSALYLCASSLGARGLKGDTQYFGPGTRLTVL.

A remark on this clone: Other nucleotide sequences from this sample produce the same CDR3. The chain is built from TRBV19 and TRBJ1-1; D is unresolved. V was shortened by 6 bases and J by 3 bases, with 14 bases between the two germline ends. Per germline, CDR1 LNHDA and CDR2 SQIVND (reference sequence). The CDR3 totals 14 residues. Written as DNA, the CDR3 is TGTGCCAGTAGCGACCGATCCCGCGACACTGAAGCTTTCTTT. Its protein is CASSDRSRDTEAFF.

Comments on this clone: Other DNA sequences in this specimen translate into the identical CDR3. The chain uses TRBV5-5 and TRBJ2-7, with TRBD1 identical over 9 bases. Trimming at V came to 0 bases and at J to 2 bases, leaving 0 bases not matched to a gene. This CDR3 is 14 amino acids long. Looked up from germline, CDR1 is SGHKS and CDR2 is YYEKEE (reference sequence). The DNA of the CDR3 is TGTGCCAGCAGCTTGGGACAGGGGGCCTACGAGCAGTACTTC. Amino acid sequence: CASSLGQGAYEQYF.

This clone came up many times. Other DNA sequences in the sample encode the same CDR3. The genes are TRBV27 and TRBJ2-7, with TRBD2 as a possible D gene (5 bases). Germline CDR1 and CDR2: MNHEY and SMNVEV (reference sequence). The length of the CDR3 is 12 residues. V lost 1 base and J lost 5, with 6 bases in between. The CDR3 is CASSLLGDEQYF. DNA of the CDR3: TGTGCCAGCAGTTTATTGGGAGACGAGCAGTACTTC.

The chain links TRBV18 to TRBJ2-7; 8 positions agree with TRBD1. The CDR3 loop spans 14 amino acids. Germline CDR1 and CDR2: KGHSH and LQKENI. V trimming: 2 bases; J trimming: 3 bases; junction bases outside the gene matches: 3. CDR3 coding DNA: TGTGCCAGCTCACCAGAGACAGGGGACTACGAGCAGTACTTC. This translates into CASSPETGDYEQYF.

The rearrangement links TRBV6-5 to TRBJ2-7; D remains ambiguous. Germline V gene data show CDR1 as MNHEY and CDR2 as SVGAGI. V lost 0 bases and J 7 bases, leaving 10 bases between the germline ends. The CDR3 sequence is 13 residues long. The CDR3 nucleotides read TGTGCCAGCAGTTACTCAGCAGCCGCGGAGCAGTACTTC. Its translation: CASSYSAAAEQYF.

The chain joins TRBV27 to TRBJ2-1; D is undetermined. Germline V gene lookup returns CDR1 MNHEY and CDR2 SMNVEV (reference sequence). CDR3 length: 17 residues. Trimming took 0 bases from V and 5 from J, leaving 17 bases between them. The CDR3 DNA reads TGTGCCAGCAGTTTATCTCAAGACTTGACGCTAAACAATGAGCAGTTCTTC. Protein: CASSLSQDLTLNNEQFF.

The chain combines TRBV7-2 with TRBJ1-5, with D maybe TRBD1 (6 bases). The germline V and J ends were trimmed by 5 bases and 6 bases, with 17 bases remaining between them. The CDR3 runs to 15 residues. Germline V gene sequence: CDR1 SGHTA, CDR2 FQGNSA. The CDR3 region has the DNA TGTGCCAGCAGCCCTCGCAGGGGACTGCTTCAGCCCCAGCATTTT. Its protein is CASSPRRGLLQPQHF. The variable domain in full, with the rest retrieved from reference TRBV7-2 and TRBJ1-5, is GAGVSQSPSNKVTEKGKDVELRCDPISGHTALYWYRQSLGQGLEFLIYFQGNSAPDKSGLPSDRFSAERTGGSVSTLTIQRTQQEDSAVYLCASSPRRGLLQPQHFGDGTRLSIL.

In DNA form, the CDR3 reads TGTGCCAGCAGTCCGGGGGGACTCCCTTACAATGAGCAGTTCTTC. Residues: CASSPGGLPYNEQFF. V is TRBV5-6 and J is TRBJ2-1; 7 bases align to TRBD2. The CDR3 length is 15 residues. V trimming: 5 bases; J trimming: 4 bases; junction bases outside the gene matches: 9. The germline CDR1 and CDR2 sequences are SGHDT and YYEEEE. Supplemented by reference TRBV5-6 and TRBJ2-1, the full variable domain reads DAGVTQSPTHLIKTRGQQVTLRCSPKSGHDTVSWYQQALGQGPQFIFQYYEEEERQRGNFPDRFSGHQFPNYSSELNVNALLLGDSALYLCASSPGGLPYNEQFFGPGTRLTVL.

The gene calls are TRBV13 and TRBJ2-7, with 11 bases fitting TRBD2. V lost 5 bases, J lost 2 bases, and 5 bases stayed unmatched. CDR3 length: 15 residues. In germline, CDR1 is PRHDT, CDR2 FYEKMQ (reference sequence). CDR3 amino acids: CASSPRLAGTYEQYF. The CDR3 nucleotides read TGTGCCAGCAGCCCCAGACTAGCGGGGACCTACGAGCAGTACTTC. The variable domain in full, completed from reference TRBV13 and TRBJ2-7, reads AAGVIQSPRHLIKEKRETATLKCYPIPRHDTVYWYQQGPGQDPQFLISFYEKMQSDKGSIPDRFSAQQFSDYHSELNMSSLELGDSALYFCASSPRLAGTYEQYFGPGTRLTVT.

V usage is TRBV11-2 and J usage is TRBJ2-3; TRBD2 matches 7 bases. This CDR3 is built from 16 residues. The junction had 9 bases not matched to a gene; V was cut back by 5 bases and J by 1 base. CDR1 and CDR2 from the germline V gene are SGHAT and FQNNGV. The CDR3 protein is CASSNEVGGGTDTQYF. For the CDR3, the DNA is TGTGCCAGCAGCAATGAAGTGGGAGGGGGCACAGATACGCAGTATTTT.

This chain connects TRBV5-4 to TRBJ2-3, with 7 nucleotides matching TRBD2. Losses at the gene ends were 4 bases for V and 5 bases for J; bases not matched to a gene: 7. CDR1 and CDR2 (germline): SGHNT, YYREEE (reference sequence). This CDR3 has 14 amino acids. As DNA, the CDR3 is TGTGCCAGCAGCCCTGCGGGAGAGATAGATACGCAGTATTTT. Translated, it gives CASSPAGEIDTQYF.

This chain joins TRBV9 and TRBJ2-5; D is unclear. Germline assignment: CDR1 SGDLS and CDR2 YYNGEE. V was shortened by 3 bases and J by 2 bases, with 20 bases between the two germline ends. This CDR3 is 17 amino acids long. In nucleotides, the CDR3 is TGTGCCAGCAGCGCAACGCAGGTCAAGGTCTCTCAAGAGACCCAGTACTTC. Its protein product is CASSATQVKVSQETQYF.

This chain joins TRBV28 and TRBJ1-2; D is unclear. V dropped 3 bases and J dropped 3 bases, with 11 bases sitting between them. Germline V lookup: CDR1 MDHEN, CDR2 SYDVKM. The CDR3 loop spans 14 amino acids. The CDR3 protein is CASSLVLDHYGYTF. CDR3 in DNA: TGTGCCAGCAGTTTGGTATTGGACCACTATGGCTACACCTTC.

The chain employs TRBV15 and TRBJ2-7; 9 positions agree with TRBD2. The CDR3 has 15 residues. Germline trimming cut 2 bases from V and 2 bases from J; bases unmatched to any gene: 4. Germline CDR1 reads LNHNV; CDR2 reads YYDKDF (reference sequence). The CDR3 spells CATSRNSGSPYEQYF. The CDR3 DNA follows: TGTGCCACCAGCAGAAATAGCGGGAGCCCCTACGAGCAGTACTTC.

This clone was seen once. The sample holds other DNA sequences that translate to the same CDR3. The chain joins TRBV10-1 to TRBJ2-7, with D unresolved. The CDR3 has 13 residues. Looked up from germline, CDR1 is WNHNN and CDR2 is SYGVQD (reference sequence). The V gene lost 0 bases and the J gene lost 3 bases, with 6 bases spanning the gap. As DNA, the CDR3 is TGCGCCAGCAGTGAGTCCGTAGGCTACGAGCAGTACTTC. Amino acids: CASSESVGYEQYF.

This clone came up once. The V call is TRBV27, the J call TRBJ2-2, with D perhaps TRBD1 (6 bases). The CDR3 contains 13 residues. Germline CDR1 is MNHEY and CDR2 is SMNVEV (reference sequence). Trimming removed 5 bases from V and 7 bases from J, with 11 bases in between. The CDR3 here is CASSLTGIGELFF. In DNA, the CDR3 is TGTGCCAGCAGTCTTACAGGGATCGGGGAGCTGTTTTTT.

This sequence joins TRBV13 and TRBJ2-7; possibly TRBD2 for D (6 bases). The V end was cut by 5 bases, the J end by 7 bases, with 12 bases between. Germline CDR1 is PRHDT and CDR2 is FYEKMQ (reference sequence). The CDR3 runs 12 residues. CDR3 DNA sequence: TGTGCCAGCAGCATGGAAGGGAGGGAGCAGTACTTC. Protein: CASSMEGREQYF.

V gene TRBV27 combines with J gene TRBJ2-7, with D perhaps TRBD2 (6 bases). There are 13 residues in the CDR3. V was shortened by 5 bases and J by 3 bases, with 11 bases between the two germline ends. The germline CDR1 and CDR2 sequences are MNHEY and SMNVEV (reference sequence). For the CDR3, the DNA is TGTGCCAGCAGTATAGCGGAGGGCTACGAGCAGTACTTC. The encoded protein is CASSIAEGYEQYF.

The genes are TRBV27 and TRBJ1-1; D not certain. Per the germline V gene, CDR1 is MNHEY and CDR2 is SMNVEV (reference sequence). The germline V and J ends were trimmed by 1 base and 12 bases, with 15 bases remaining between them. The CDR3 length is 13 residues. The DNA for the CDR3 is TGTGCCAGCAGTTTATTGGCCCGGGAGGTGCCTTTCTTT. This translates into CASSLLAREVPFF.

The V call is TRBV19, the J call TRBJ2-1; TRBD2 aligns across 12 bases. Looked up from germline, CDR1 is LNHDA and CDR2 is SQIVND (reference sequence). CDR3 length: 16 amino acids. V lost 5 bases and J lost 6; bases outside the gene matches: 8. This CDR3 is CASSGWTSGISNEQFF. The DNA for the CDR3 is TGTGCCAGTAGTGGCTGGACTAGCGGGATTTCCAATGAGCAGTTCTTC.

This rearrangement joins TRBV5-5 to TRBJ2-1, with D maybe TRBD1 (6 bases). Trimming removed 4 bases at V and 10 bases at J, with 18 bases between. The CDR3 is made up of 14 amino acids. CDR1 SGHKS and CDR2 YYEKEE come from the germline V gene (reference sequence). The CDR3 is CASSPPSDSFEQFF. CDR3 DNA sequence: TGTGCCAGCAGCCCTCCCTCGGACAGTTTCGAGCAGTTCTTC.

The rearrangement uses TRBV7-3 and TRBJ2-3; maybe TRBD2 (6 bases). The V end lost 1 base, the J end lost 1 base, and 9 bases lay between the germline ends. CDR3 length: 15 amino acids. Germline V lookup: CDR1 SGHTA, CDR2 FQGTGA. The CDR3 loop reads CASSLNGGRTDTQYF. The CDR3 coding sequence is TGTGCCAGCAGCTTAAACGGAGGGCGCACAGATACGCAGTATTTT. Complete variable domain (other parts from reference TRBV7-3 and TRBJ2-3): GAGVSQTPSNKVTEKGKYVELRCDPISGHTALYWYRQSLGQGPEFLIYFQGTGAADDSGLPNDRFFAVRPEGSVSTLKIQRTERGDSAVYLCASSLNGGRTDTQYFGPGTRLTVL.

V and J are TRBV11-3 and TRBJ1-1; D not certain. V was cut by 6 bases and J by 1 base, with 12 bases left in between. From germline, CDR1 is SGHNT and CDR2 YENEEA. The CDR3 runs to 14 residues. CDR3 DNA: TGTGCCAGCAGTCCTGGCTGGGGGAACACTGAAGCTTTCTTT. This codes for CASSPGWGNTEAFF. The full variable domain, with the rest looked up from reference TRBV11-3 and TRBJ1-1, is EAGVVQSPRYKIIEKKQPVAFWCNPISGHNTLYWYLQNLGQGPELLIRYENEEAVDDSQLPKDRFSAERLKGVDSTLKIQPAELGDSAVYLCASSPGWGNTEAFFGQGTRLTVV.

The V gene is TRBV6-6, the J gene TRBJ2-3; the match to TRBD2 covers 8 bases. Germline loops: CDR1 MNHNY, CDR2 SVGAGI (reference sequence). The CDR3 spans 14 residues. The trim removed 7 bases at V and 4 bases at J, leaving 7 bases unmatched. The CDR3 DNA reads TGTGCCAGCACCCGCGGGAGGTTGCCAGATACGCAGTATTTT. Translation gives CASTRGRLPDTQYF.

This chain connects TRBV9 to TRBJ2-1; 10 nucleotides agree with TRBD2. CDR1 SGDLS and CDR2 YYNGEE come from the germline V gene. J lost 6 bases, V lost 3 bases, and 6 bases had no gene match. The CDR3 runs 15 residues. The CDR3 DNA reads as TGTGCCAGCAGCGATCTAGCGGGAGTGCCCAATGAGCAGTTCTTC. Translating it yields CASSDLAGVPNEQFF.

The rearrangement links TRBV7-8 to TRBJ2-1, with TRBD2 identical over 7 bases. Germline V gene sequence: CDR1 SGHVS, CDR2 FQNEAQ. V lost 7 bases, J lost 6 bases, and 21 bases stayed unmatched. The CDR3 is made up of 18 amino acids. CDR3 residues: CASNKRAGAVTPTNEQFF. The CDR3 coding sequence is TGTGCCAGCAACAAGCGGGCGGGAGCCGTTACTCCTACCAATGAGCAGTTCTTC.

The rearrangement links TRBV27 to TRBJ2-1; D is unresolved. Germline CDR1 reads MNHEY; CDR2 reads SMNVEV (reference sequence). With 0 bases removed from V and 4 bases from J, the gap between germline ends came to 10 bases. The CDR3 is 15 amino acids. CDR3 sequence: CASSLSPLAYNEQFF. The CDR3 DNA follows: TGTGCCAGCAGTTTATCACCCTTGGCATACAATGAGCAGTTCTTC.

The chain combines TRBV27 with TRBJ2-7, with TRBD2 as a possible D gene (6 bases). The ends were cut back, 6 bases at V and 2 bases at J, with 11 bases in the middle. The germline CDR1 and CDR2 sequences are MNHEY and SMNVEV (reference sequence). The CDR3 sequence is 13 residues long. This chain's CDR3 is CASSRGGPYEQYF. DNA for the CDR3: TGTGCCAGCAGCCGGGGAGGCCCCTACGAGCAGTACTTC.

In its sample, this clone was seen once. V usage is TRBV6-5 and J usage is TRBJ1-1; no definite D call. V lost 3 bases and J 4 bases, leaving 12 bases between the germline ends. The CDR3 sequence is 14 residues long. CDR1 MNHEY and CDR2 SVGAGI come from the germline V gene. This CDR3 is CASSYRAGLTEAFF. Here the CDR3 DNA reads TGTGCCAGCAGTTATCGCGCGGGTCTCACTGAAGCTTTCTTT.

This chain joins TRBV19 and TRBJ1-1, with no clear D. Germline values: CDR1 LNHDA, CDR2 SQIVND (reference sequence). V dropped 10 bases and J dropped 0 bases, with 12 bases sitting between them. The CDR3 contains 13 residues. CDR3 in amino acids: CATTYGLNTEAFF. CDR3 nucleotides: TGTGCCACTACTTACGGGTTGAACACTGAAGCTTTCTTT.

CDR3 nucleotides: TGCGCCAGCGGAAAACTAGCGGACCAAGAGACCCAGTACTTC. This codes for CASGKLADQETQYF. The chain carries TRBV10-2 and TRBJ2-5, with 8 positions matching TRBD2. The CDR3 has 14 amino acids. Germline V gives CDR1 WSHSY, CDR2 SAAADI. The junction had 5 bases not matched to a gene; V was cut back by 8 bases and J by 0 bases.